This entry lists 21 T cell receptor beta chains sequenced from one sample in a study of T-cell reconstitution after alpha-beta-depleted transplantation in children. Using unique molecular identifiers, the investigators prepared the TCRbeta library. One entry per CDR3 protein results from TCRdb running MiXCR on the PCR reads. The data show approximately 350,000 distinct CDR3 sequences, with 10% to 15% seen just once and 3.5% to 4.5% held by the top ten. This sample comprised PBMCs, obtained from the stem cell graft. The receptors derive from a human donor who donated a stem cell graft to a child with Fanconi anemia.

V gene TRBV27 combines with J gene TRBJ2-1; D possibly uses TRBD1 or TRBD2 (5 bases each). Germline V gene lookup returns CDR1 MNHEY and CDR2 SMNVEV (reference sequence). Trimming pared 5 bases from V and 6 bases from J, leaving 14 bases between. This CDR3 spans 14 amino acids. The CDR3 sequence is CASSIYGAANEQFF. In nucleotides, the CDR3 is TGTGCCAGCAGTATTTACGGGGCCGCCAATGAGCAGTTCTTC.

Only a few counts were recorded for this clonotype. This chain connects TRBV5-5 to TRBJ2-5; TRBD1 agrees at 9 bases. After removal of 6 bases from V and 5 bases from J, the junction contained 8 bases not matched to a gene. The CDR3 is 14 amino acids. From germline, CDR1 is SGHKS and CDR2 YYEKEE (reference sequence). As DNA, the CDR3 is TGTGCCAGCACCGATTTAACAGGGGGCGAGACCCAGTACTTC. Translated: CASTDLTGGETQYF.

This clonotype was seen many times. The chain couples TRBV6-1 to TRBJ2-5; no clear D. Germline CDR1 is MNHNS and CDR2 is SASEGT. V was clipped by 5 bases and J by 0 bases, with 7 bases between them. The CDR3 runs 13 residues. The CDR3 coding sequence is TGTGCCAGCAGTCAGCAGAACCAAGAGACCCAGTACTTC. It is translated as CASSQQNQETQYF.

V usage is TRBV7-9 and J usage is TRBJ2-1; D remains unclear. Looked up from germline, CDR1 is SEHNR and CDR2 is FQNEAQ (reference sequence). V lost 5 bases and J 8 bases, leaving 16 bases between the germline ends. CDR3 size: 14 residues. The CDR3 DNA sequence: TGTGCCAGCAGCCCCCGCGACTTTGGCGATGAGCAGTTCTTC. Protein sequence: CASSPRDFGDEQFF.

This clonotype has a single count. The chain joins TRBV11-3 to TRBJ2-5; TRBD2 matches at 13 bases. The CDR3 contains 17 residues. Germline V gives CDR1 SGHNT, CDR2 YENEEA. Trimming cost V 5 bases and J 2 bases; bases outside gene matches: 8. The CDR3, as DNA: TGTGCCAGCAGCAAAGGACTAGCGGGGGAGCATCAAGAGACCCAGTACTTC. It yields the protein CASSKGLAGEHQETQYF. The full variable domain, with the rest looked up from reference TRBV11-3 and TRBJ2-5, is EAGVVQSPRYKIIEKKQPVAFWCNPISGHNTLYWYLQNLGQGPELLIRYENEEAVDDSQLPKDRFSAERLKGVDSTLKIQPAELGDSAVYLCASSKGLAGEHQETQYFGPGTRLLVL.

This clonotype showed up just a few times. This sequence joins TRBV27 and TRBJ2-7, with D maybe TRBD1 (5 bases). The length of the CDR3 is 14 residues. Trimming took off 5 bases at V and 2 bases at J, with 13 bases between the two ends. The germline V gene has CDR1 MNHEY and CDR2 SMNVEV (reference sequence). The CDR3 loop is CASSASRGPYEQYF. CDR3 coding DNA: TGTGCCAGCAGTGCTAGTAGGGGTCCCTACGAGCAGTACTTC.

This clonotype was detected only a few times. The gene calls are TRBV7-2 and TRBJ1-4, with D possibly TRBD1 on 5 matching bases. Trimming pared 6 bases from V and 2 bases from J, leaving 16 bases between. This CDR3 region has 16 residues. The germline CDR1 and CDR2 sequences are SGHTA and FQGNSA. CDR3: CASSPHGWGTNEKLFF. CDR3 sequence (DNA): TGTGCCAGCAGTCCCCACGGCTGGGGGACTAATGAAAAACTGTTTTTT.

This clonotype was counted only a few times. V usage is TRBV12-3 or TRBV12-4 and J usage is TRBJ1-1; D uncertain. Trimming left V 2 bases short and J 0 bases short, with 10 bases between. The CDR3 is 15 residues long. The chain's CDR3 is CASSLMQALNTEAFF. The CDR3 DNA reads TGTGCCAGCAGTTTAATGCAGGCATTGAACACTGAAGCTTTCTTT.

This clonotype came up many times. This rearrangement joins TRBV7-9 to TRBJ2-1; 8 nucleotides line up with TRBD2. CDR1 and CDR2 (germline): SEHNR, FQNEAQ (reference sequence). The CDR3 runs 14 residues. V dropped 7 bases and J dropped 5; count of bases not matched to a gene: 7. The CDR3 region is CASIAGNVNNEQFF. For the CDR3, the DNA is TGTGCCAGCATAGCGGGGAACGTGAACAATGAGCAGTTCTTC. Full variable domain (missing parts from reference TRBV7-9 and TRBJ2-1): DTGVSQNPRHKITKRGQNVTFRCDPISEHNRLYWYRQTLGQGPEFLTYFQNEAQLEKSRLLSDRFSAERPKGSFSTLEIQRTEQGDSAMYLCASIAGNVNNEQFFGPGTRLTVL.

This clonotype was detected a few times. The chain links TRBV6-5 to TRBJ1-1, with a weak D call TRBD1 (6 bases). The CDR3 loop spans 13 amino acids. Germline CDR1 MNHEY, CDR2 SVGAGI. V lost 1 base and J 8 bases, leaving 11 bases between the germline ends. The CDR3 DNA sequence: TGTGCCAGCAGTTACTTCGACAGGCAGGAAGCTTTCTTT. Protein product: CASSYFDRQEAFF.

This clonotype has ten or more counts. The rearrangement links TRBV20-1 to TRBJ1-1; tentatively, D is TRBD1 (5 bases). Trimming took 6 bases from V and 11 from J, leaving 19 bases between them. This CDR3 is built from 12 residues. Germline V gene data show CDR1 as DFQATT and CDR2 as SNEGSKA (reference sequence). The CDR3 sequence is CSAAGPGPVAFF. In DNA form, the CDR3 reads TGCAGTGCCGCGGGACCAGGTCCCGTGGCTTTCTTT.

This clonotype was recorded a few times. V and J are TRBV7-9 and TRBJ2-2; D gene ambiguous. Looked up from germline, CDR1 is SEHNR and CDR2 is FQNEAQ (reference sequence). Trimming shortened V by 0 bases and J by 2 bases, and 4 bases separated the two germline ends. CDR3 length: 14 amino acids. The CDR3 spells CASSLADNTGELFF. The DNA for the CDR3 is TGTGCCAGCAGCTTAGCAGATAACACCGGGGAGCTGTTTTTT.

This chain connects TRBV5-5 to TRBJ2-6; 7 bases match TRBD1. There are 16 residues in the CDR3. Germline loops: CDR1 SGHKS, CDR2 YYEKEE (reference sequence). V gave up 2 bases and J gave up 4 bases; unmatched junction bases: 6. CDR3 in amino acids: CASSFSTGAGANVLTF. CDR3 nucleotides: TGTGCCAGCAGCTTTTCAACAGGGGCAGGGGCCAACGTCCTGACTTTC.

This clonotype was counted at least ten times. This sequence joins TRBV20-1 and TRBJ2-5; D ambiguous. The germline V gene encodes CDR1 DFQATT and CDR2 SNEGSKA (reference sequence). CDR3 size: 11 residues. V was cut by 4 bases and J by 1 base, with 4 bases left in between. The CDR3 region has the DNA TGCAGTGCTACCTTCCAAGAGACCCAGTACTTC. This sequence encodes CSATFQETQYF.

V usage is TRBV3-1 and J usage is TRBJ2-5; 10 bases are shared with TRBD2. Germline V CDR1 and CDR2: LGHDT, YNNKEL (reference sequence). V shed 8 bases and J 2 bases; nucleotides not matched to a gene: 17. CDR3 size: 18 residues. The CDR3 protein is CASCLTDTSGVGQETQYF. As DNA, the CDR3 is TGTGCCAGCTGTTTAACGGATACTAGCGGGGTGGGTCAAGAGACCCAGTACTTC.

This clonotype was recorded many times. The rearrangement uses TRBV7-9 and TRBJ2-1; D might be TRBD1 (6 bases). V shed 0 bases and J shed 1 base, with 10 bases lying between them. CDR3 length: 16 residues. Germline V lookup: CDR1 SEHNR, CDR2 FQNEAQ (reference sequence). In DNA form, the CDR3 reads TGTGCCAGCAGCTTAGCGACAGGTATTTCCTACAATGAGCAGTTCTTC. It codes for CASSLATGISYNEQFF.

CDR3 amino acids: CASSPRGAIEAFF. As DNA, the CDR3 is TGTGCCAGCAGTCCGAGGGGGGCCATTGAAGCTTTCTTT. The chain has TRBV5-4 and TRBJ1-1; a weak D match, TRBD1 (6 bases). With 5 bases removed from V and 7 bases from J, the gap between germline ends came to 15 bases. The germline V gene encodes CDR1 SGHNT and CDR2 YYREEE (reference sequence). This CDR3 has 13 amino acids.

Only a few counts were recorded for this clonotype. The chain employs TRBV4-3 and TRBJ1-4; D remains unclear. This CDR3 contains 16 residues. Looked up from germline, CDR1 is LGHNA and CDR2 is YSLEER. Trimming pared 0 bases from V and 2 bases from J, leaving 10 bases between. CDR3 loop: CASSQDIRSTNEKLFF. The CDR3 DNA reads as TGCGCCAGCAGCCAAGATATCAGGTCTACTAATGAAAAACTGTTTTTT.

The chain combines TRBV4-3 with TRBJ2-3, with 7 bases aligning to TRBD2. Trimming cost V 0 bases and J 4 bases; bases outside gene matches: 7. This CDR3 comprises 16 residues. Germline CDR1 LGHNA, CDR2 YSLEER. CDR3 nucleotide sequence: TGCGCCAGCAGCCAAGAGGGGGAGGGCCCCGCAGATACGCAGTATTTT. This codes for CASSQEGEGPADTQYF.

As for this clonotype: A much more abundant neighbour one base away suggests this may be a read error. The chain is built from TRBV5-1 and TRBJ1-1, with TRBD1 matching 12 bases. Per germline, CDR1 SGHRS and CDR2 YFSETQ. CDR3 size: 17 residues. The trim removed 5 bases at V and 3 bases at J, leaving 11 bases unmatched. The CDR3 is CASSRSGTGGADTEAFF. The CDR3 DNA sequence: TGCGCCAGCAGTCGCAGCGGGACAGGGGGCGCTGACACTGAAGCTTTCTTT.

V usage is TRBV7-9 and J usage is TRBJ2-5; 7 bases match TRBD2. With V trimmed by 5 bases and J by 9 bases, 9 bases remained unmatched. The germline CDR1 and CDR2 sequences are SEHNR and FQNEAQ (reference sequence). This CDR3 contains 13 residues. The CDR3 reads CASSPAGYPPQYF. The CDR3 coding sequence is TGTGCCAGCAGCCCAGCGGGGTACCCCCCCCAGTACTTC.